This T cell receptor (beta chain) is drawn from a study of T cells in Graves' hyperthyroidism and ophthalmopathy. The study's findings and limits: Also found in blood were most expanded thyroid clonotypes above 0.001. Patients with ophthalmopathy were separated from those with stable hyperthyroidism by a 13 V-J model.

This clonotype was counted between two and nine times. Its specificity is not known. It was RNA transcripts that yielded the amplified TCR beta CDR3 regions. HTBI primers were the set used in a first-round RT-PCR of the TCR CDR3. TCRdb re-derived calls from the multiplex PCR reads in MiXCR, one entry per CDR3 protein. This sample has 300,000 or so distinct CDR3 sequences, with 17% found just once. This TCR derives from a woman in her sixties or seventies with Graves' ophthalmopathy. The sequencing input was blood.

The CDR3 protein is CASSFDRAYNEQFF. For the CDR3, the DNA is TGCGCCAGCAGCTTCGACAGGGCTTACAATGAGCAGTTCTTC. The chain combines TRBV5-1 with TRBJ2-1, with 7 bases fitting TRBD1. Germline values: CDR1 SGHRS, CDR2 YFSETQ. CDR3 length: 14 residues. After removal of 2 bases from V and 4 bases from J, the junction contained 3 bases not matched to a gene.